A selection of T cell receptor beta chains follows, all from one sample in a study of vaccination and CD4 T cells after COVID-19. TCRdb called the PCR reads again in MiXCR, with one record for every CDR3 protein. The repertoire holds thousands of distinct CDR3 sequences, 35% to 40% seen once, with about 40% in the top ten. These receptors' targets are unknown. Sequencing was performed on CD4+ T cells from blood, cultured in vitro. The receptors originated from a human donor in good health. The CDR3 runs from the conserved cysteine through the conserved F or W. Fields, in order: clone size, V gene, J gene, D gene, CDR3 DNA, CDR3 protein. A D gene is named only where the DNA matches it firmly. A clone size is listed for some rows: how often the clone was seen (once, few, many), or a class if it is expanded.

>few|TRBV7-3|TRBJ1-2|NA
TGTGCCAGCAGCTTAACGGGAGGAGCGTCTAACTATGGCTACACCTTC
CASSLTGGASNYGYTF
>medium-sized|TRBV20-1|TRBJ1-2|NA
TGCAGTGCTACTCCCGGGGGCTACACCTTC
CSATPGGYTF
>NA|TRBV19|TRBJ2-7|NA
TGTGCCAGTAGTCCCGACCAGTGGGCCTCCTACGAGCAGTACTTC
CASSPDQWASYEQYF
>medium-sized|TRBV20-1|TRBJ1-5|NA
TGCAGTGCTAGAGAGATTAAGGGGGACGGTCAGCCCCAGCATTTT
CSAREIKGDGQPQHF
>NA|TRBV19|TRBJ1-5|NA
TGTGCCACCCAGCCCCGTGGACACAGCAATCAGCCCCAGCATTTT
CATQPRGHSNQPQHF
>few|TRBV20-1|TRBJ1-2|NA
TGCAGTGCTGGAGGGGGGACTATCTATGGCTACACCTTC
CSAGGGTIYGYTF
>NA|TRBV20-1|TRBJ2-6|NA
TGCAGTGCTAGAGACCCGGGACCTGGAAACTCTGGGGCCAACGTCCTGACTTTC
CSARDPGPGNSGANVLTF
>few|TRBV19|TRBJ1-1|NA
TGTGCCAGTAGTATAGGTAACAGCTTCACTGAAGCTTTCTTT
CASSIGNSFTEAFF
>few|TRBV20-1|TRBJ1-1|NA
TGCAGTGCTAAGGCCCCGGACACTGAAGCTTTCTTT
CSAKAPDTEAFF
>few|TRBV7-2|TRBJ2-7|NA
TGTGCCAGCAGCTCCCGGGCTTCCTACGAGCAGTACTTC
CASSSRASYEQYF
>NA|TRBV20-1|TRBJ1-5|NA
TGCAGTGCTAGAGATCTCGGAAGGAATCAGCCCCAGCATTTT
CSARDLGRNQPQHF
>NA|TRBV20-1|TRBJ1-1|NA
TGCAGTGCTAGATCCCTATACTCGAACACTGAAGCTTTCTTT
CSARSLYSNTEAFF
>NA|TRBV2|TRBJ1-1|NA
TGTGCCAGCACCCGAGAGGGACACCTGAACACTGAAGCTTTCTTT
CASTREGHLNTEAFF
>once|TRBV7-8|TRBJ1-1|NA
TGTGCCAGCAGCCCGAGGGGGGGAATGAACACTGAAGCTTTCTTT
CASSPRGGMNTEAFF
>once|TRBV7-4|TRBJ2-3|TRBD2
TGTGCCAGCAGCGTAGCTGTACTAGCGGTGGGCACAGATACGCAGTATTTT
CASSVAVLAVGTDTQYF
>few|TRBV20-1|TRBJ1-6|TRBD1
TGCAGTGCTCGTAGCCAGGGGGCCCGTGCCAGCTCCTATAATTCACCCCTCCACTTT
CSARSQGARASSYNSPLHF
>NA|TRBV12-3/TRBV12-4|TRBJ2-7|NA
TGTGCCAGCAACTCCGCCGGGGGAGTGGAGCAGTACTTC
CASNSAGGVEQYF
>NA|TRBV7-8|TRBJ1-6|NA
TGTGCCAGCAGTTGGGGCCCAAAAGGAAATTCACCCCTCCACTTT
CASSWGPKGNSPLHF
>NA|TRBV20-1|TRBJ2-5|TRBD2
TGCAGTGCTAAGGCGGGGGGACAAGAGACCCAGTACTTC
CSAKAGGQETQYF
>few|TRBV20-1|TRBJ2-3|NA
TGCAGTTTCGACCCGCGCACAGATACGCAGTATTTT
CSFDPRTDTQYF
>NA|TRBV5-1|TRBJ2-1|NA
TGCGCCAGCAGCTTGGTAGGGGTAGGCAATGAGCAGTTCTTC
CASSLVGVGNEQFF
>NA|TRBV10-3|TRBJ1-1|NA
TGTGCCGCCACAAAGGACCGAGGCACCACTGAAGCTTTCTTT
CAATKDRGTTEAFF
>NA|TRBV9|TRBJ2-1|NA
TGTGCCAGCAGCCCCCCTGCCATGACCGAGCAGTTCTTC
CASSPPAMTEQFF
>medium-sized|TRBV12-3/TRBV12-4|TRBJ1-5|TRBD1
TGTGCCAGCAGAAGGACAGGGGGCAGTCAGCCCCAGCATTTT
CASRRTGGSQPQHF
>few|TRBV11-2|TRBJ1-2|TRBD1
TGTGCCAGCAGCGGGGGACAGGGGGCCCATGGCTACACCTTC
CASSGGQGAHGYTF
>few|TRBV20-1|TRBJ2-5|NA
TGCAGTGCCAAGCGCCGGGGGGCTGGGGAGACCCAGTACTTC
CSAKRRGAGETQYF
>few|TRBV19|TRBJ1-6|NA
TGTGCCAGTACCACAGGGCTCGGTAATTCACCCCTCCACTTT
CASTTGLGNSPLHF
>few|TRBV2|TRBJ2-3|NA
TGTGCCAGCAGTAGCGAGAGGGATACGCAGTATTTT
CASSSERDTQYF
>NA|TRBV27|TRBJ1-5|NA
TGTGCCAGCAGTTTCAGTGCGGGAAGGCAGCCCCAGCATTTT
CASSFSAGRQPQHF
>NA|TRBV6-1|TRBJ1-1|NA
TGTGCCAGCAGACGGCCGGAGAACACTGAAGCTTTCTTT
CASRRPENTEAFF
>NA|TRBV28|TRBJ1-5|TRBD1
TGTGCCAGCAGCCCCCGGGGACAGGGCCCCTATCAGCCCCAGCATTTT
CASSPRGQGPYQPQHF
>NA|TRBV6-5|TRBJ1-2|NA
TGTGCCAGCAGATACTGGGTGGGTGGCTACACCTTC
CASRYWVGGYTF
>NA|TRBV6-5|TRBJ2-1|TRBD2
TGTGCCAGCAGTTACGGAGGCGGGACTAGTGTATATAATGAGCAGTTCTTC
CASSYGGGTSVYNEQFF
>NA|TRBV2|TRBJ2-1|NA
TGTGCCAGCAGGCTGCAGGGGGGCAATGAGCAGTTCTTC
CASRLQGGNEQFF
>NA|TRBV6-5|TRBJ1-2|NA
TGTGCCAGCAGTTATAACATGGGCTATGGCTACACCTTC
CASSYNMGYGYTF
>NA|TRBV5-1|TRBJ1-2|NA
TGCGCCAGCAGCGCAGGATGGTTAGACTATGGCTACACCTTC
CASSAGWLDYGYTF
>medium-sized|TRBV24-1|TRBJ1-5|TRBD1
TGTGCCACCAGTGATTCGGGAAGGGACAGGCCCCAGCATTTT
CATSDSGRDRPQHF
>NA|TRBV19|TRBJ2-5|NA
TGTGCCACCACAAGTGGGTCCGGGACGCCCTTGTCGGAGACCCAGTACTTC
CATTSGSGTPLSETQYF
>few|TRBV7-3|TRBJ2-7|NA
TGTGCCAGCAGCTTCCAGACCGGGCCTTACGAGCAGTACTTC
CASSFQTGPYEQYF
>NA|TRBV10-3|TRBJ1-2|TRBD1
TGTGCCATCAGTGCCCGGGACAGCTCGTATGGCTACACCTTC
CAISARDSSYGYTF
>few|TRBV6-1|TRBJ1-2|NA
TGTGCCAGCAGCAACGGGCCTACCGGGGGCTACACCTTC
CASSNGPTGGYTF
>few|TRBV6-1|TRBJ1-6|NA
TGTGCCCACGGAGTTAAGAATTCACCCCTCCACTTT
CAHGVKNSPLHF
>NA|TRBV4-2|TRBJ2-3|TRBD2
TGTGCCAGCAGCCAGGCTATAGCGGGGGGGCCAGATACGCAGTATTTT
CASSQAIAGGPDTQYF
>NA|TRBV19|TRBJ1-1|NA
TGTGCCAGTAGAAGCCAGACTGAAGCTTTCTTT
CASRSQTEAFF
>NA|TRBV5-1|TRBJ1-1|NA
TGCGCCAGCAGCCCGATGACGGGGAACACTGAAGCTTTCTTT
CASSPMTGNTEAFF
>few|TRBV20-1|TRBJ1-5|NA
TGCAGTGCTAGTTCCCCAGTGGATACACAGCCCCAGCATTTT
CSASSPVDTQPQHF
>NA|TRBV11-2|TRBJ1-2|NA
TGTGCCAGCAGCTTATCTTCTACAGGCCCTAACTATGGCTACACCTTC
CASSLSSTGPNYGYTF
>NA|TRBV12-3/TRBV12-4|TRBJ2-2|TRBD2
TGTGCCAGCAGTCTTCGGACTAGCGGGGGGGCCGGGGAGCTGTTTTTT
CASSLRTSGGAGELFF
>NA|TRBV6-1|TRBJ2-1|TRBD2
TGTGCCAGCAGTGGGACTAGCGGGGGGGCGGATGAGCAGTTCTTC
CASSGTSGGADEQFF
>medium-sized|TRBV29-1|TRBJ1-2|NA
TGCAGCGTGTCAGGGGCCAGCCACTATGGCTACACCTTC
CSVSGASHYGYTF
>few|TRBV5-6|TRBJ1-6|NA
TGTGCCAGCAGCAGCGTCGGGTCGGGCAATTCACCCCTCCACTTT
CASSSVGSGNSPLHF
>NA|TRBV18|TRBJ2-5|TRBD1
TGTGCCAGCTCACCACTGGGGACAGGAGGGGGAGAGACCCAGTACTTC
CASSPLGTGGGETQYF